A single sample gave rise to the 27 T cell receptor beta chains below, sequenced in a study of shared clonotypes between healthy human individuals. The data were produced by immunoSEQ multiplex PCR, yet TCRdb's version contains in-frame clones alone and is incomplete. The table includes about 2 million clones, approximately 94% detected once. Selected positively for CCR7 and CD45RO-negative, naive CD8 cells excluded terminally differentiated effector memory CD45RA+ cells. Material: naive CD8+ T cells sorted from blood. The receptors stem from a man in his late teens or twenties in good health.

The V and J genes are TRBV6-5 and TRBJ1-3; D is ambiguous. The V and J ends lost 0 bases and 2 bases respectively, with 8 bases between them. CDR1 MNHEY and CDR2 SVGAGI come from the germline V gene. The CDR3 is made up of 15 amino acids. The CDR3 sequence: CASSYSFPPGNTIYF. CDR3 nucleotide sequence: TGTGCCAGCAGTTACTCGTTTCCCCCTGGAAACACCATATATTTT.

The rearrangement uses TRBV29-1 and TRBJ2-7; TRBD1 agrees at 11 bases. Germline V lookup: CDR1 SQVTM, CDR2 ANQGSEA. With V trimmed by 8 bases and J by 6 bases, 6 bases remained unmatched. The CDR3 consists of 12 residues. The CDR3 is CSSWTGGVEQYF. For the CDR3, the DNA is TGCAGCTCCTGGACAGGGGGCGTCGAGCAGTACTTC.

The CDR3 loop is CASQSRGREETQYF. As DNA, the CDR3 is TGTGCCAGCCAATCCCGGGGCAGGGAAGAGACCCAGTACTTC. V and J are TRBV19 and TRBJ2-5, with D perhaps matching TRBD1 or TRBD2 (5 bases each). The germline gives CDR1 LNHDA, CDR2 SQIVND (reference sequence). The V end lost 9 bases, the J end lost 3 bases, and 17 bases lay between the germline ends. CDR3 length: 14 residues.

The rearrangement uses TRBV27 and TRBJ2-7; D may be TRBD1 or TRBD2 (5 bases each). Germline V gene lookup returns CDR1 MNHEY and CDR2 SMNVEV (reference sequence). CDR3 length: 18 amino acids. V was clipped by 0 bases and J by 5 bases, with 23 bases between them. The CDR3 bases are TGTGCCAGCAGTTTATCGGCCGCTTCCGGGACCCAGAATGACGAGCAGTACTTC. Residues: CASSLSAASGTQNDEQYF.

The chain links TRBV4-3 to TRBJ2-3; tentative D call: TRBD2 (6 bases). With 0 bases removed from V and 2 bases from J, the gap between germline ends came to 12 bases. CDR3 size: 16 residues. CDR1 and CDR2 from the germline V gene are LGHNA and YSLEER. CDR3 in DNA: TGCGCCAGCAGCCAAGATAGTCCTAGCGTCACAGATACGCAGTATTTT. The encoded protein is CASSQDSPSVTDTQYF.

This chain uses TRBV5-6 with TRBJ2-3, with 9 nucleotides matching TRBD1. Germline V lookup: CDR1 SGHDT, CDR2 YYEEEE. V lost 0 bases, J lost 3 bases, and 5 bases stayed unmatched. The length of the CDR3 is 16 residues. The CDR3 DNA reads TGTGCCAGCAGCTTGGGGGACAGGGTTTGGACAGATACGCAGTATTTT. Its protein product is CASSLGDRVWTDTQYF.

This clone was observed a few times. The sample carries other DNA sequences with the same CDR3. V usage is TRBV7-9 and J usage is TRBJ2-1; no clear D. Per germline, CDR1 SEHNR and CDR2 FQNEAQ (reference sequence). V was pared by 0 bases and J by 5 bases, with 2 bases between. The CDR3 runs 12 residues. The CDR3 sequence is CASSLADNEQFF. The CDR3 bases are TGTGCCAGCAGCTTAGCCGACAATGAGCAGTTCTTC.

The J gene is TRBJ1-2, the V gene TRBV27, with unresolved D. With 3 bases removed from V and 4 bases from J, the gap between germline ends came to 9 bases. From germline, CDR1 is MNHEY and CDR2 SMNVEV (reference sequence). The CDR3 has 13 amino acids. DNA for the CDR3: TGTGCCAGCAGTTTTAATACGGTCTATGGCTACACCTTC. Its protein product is CASSFNTVYGYTF.

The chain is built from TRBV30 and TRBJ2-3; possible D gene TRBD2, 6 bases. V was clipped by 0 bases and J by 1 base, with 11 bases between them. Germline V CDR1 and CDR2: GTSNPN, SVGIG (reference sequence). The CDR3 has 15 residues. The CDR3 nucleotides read TGTGCCTGGAGTGTTAGCGGTTTTGGCACAGATACGCAGTATTTT. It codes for CAWSVSGFGTDTQYF. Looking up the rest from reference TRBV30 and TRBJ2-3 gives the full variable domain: SQTIHQWPATLVQPVGSPLSLECTVEGTSNPNLYWYRQAAGRGLQLLFYSVGIGQISSEVPQNLSASRPQDRQFILSSKKLLLSDSGFYLCAWSVSGFGTDTQYFGPGTRLTVL.

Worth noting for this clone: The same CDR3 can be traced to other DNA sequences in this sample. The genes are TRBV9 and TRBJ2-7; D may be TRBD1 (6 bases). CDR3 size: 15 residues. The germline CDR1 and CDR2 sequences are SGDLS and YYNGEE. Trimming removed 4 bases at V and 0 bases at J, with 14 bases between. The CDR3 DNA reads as TGTGCCAGCAGCCCCCCTCGACAGGACTCCTACGAGCAGTACTTC. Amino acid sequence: CASSPPRQDSYEQYF.

CDR3 nucleotides: TGTGCCAGCAGCTCCGCAAGGACTAGCGGGAAGCCCTACAATGAGCAGTTCTTC. It translates to CASSSARTSGKPYNEQFF. This sequence joins TRBV7-2 and TRBJ2-1; TRBD2 matches at 12 bases. V was pared by 4 bases and J by 2 bases, with 9 bases of the junction left unmatched. Per the germline V gene, CDR1 is SGHTA and CDR2 is FQGNSA. CDR3 length: 18 amino acids.

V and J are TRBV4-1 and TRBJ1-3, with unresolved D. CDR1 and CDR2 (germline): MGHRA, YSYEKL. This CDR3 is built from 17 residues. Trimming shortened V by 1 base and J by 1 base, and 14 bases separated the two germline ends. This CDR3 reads CASSQVPGLASGNTIYF. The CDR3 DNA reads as TGCGCCAGCAGCCAAGTCCCTGGGCTTGCTTCTGGAAACACCATATATTTT.

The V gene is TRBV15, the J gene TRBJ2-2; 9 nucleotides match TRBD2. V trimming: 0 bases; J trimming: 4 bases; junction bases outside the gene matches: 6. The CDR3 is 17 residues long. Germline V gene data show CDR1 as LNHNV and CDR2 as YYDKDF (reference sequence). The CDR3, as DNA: TGTGCCACCAGCAGAGATCGACTAGCGGACAGCACCGGGGAGCTGTTTTTT. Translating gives CATSRDRLADSTGELFF.

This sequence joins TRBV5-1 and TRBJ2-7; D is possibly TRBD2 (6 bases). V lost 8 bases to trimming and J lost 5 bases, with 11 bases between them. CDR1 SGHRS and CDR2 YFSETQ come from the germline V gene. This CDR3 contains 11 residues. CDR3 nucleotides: TGCGCCAGGGAGGGTCGGGACGAGCAGTACTTC. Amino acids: CAREGRDEQYF.

The CDR3 reads CSAMTSSYNEQFF. The CDR3 region has the DNA TGCAGCGCGATGACTAGCTCCTACAATGAGCAGTTCTTC. V usage is TRBV29-1 and J usage is TRBJ2-1, with D possibly matching TRBD2 (6 bases). The CDR3 runs to 13 residues. Germline assignment: CDR1 SQVTM and CDR2 ANQGSEA. V lost 7 bases to trimming and J lost 0 bases, with 10 bases between them.

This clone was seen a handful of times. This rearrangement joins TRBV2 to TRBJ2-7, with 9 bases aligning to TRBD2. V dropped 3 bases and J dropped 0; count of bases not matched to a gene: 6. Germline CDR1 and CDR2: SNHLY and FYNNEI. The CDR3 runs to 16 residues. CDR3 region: CASSDTSGGSSYEQYF. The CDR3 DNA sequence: TGTGCCAGCAGTGACACCAGCGGGGGGAGCTCCTACGAGCAGTACTTC.

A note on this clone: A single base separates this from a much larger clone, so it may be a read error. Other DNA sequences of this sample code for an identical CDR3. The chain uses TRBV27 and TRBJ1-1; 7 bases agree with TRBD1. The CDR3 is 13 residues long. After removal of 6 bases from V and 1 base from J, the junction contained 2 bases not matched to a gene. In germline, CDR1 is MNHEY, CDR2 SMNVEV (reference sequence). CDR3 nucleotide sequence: TGTGCCAGCAGATGGACAGGGAACACTGAAGCTTTCTTT. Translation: CASRWTGNTEAFF.

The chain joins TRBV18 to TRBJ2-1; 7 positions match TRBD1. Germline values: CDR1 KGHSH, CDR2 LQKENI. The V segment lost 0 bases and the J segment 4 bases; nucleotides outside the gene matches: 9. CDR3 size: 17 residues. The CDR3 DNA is TGTGCCAGCTCACCACCATTAGGACAGGAGACTTACAATGAGCAGTTCTTC. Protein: CASSPPLGQETYNEQFF. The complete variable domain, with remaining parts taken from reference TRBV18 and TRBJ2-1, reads NAGVMQNPRHLVRRRGQEARLRCSPMKGHSHVYWYRQLPEEGLKFMVYLQKENIIDESGMPKERFSAEFPKEGPSILRIQQVVRGDSAAYFCASSPPLGQETYNEQFFGPGTRLTVL.

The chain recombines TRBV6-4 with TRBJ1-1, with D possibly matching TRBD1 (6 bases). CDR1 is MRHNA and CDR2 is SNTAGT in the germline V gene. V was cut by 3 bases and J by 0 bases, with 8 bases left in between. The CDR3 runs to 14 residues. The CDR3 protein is CASSETGLNTEAFF. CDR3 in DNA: TGTGCCAGCAGTGAAACAGGGCTGAACACTGAAGCTTTCTTT.

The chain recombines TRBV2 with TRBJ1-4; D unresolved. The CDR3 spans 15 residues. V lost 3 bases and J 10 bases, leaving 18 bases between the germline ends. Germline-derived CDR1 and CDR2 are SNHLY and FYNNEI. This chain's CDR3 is CASSESVHNAAKLFF. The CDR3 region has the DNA TGTGCCAGCAGTGAGAGCGTCCATAACGCGGCAAAACTGTTTTTT.

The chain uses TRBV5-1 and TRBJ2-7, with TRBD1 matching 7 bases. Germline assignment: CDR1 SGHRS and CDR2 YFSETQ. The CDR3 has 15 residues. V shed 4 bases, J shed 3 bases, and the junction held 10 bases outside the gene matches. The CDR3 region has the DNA TGCGCCAGCAGCCTCCGGGACAGCTTACACTACGAGCAGTACTTC. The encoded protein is CASSLRDSLHYEQYF.

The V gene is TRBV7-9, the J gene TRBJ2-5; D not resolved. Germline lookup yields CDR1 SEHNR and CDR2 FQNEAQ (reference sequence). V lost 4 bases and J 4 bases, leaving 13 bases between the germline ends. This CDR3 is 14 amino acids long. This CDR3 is CASSSQTRGETQYF. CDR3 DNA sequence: TGTGCCAGCAGCTCACAGACCCGAGGAGAGACCCAGTACTTC.

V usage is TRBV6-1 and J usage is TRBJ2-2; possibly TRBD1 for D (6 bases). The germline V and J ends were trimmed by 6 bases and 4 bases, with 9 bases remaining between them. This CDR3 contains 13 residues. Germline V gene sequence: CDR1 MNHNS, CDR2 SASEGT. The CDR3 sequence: CASSLDSTGELFF. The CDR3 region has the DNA TGTGCCAGCAGCCTGGACAGCACCGGGGAGCTGTTTTTT.

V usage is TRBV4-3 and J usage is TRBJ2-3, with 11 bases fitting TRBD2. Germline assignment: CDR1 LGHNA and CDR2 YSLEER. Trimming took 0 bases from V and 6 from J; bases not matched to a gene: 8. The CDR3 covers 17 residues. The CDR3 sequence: CASSQEVLAGGLDTQYF. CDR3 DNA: TGCGCCAGCAGCCAAGAAGTTCTAGCGGGAGGCCTTGATACGCAGTATTTT.

CDR3 sequence reads: CASSDKTSGSPYNEQFF. The CDR3 coding sequence is TGTGCCAGCAGTGATAAGACTAGCGGGAGCCCCTACAATGAGCAGTTCTTC. The V gene is TRBV6-1, the J gene TRBJ2-1; 12 nucleotides line up with TRBD2. The V gene's germline CDR1 is MNHNS and CDR2 SASEGT. V shed 3 bases and J 2 bases; nucleotides not matched to a gene: 5. The CDR3 has 17 residues.

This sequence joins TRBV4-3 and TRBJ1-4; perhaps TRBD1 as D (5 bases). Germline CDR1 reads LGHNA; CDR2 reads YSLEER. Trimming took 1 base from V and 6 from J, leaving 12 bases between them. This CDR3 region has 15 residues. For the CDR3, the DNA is TGCGCCAGCAGCCAAGTATGGGACGGACATGAAAAACTGTTTTTT. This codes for CASSQVWDGHEKLFF.

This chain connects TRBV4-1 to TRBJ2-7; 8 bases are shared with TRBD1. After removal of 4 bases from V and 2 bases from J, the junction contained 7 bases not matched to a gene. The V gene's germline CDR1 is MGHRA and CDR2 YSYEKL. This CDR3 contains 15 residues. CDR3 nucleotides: TGCGCCAGCAGCCTTCAAGGGACAGGTCCCTACGAGCAGTACTTC. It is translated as CASSLQGTGPYEQYF.